The rows below give T cell receptor beta chains drawn from one sample of a study of response to subunit inactivated influenza vaccine. TCRdb re-called the RT-PCR reads through MiXCR, storing one row per CDR3 protein. The sample has 450,000 to 500,000 distinct CDR3 sequences, approximately 11% seen once. The starting material was PBMCs from blood, obtained 35 to 45 days after vaccination. Every receptor here comes from a man between 45 and 60 years old who received an inactivated influenza vaccine. CDR3s include the opening cysteine and the closing phenylalanine or tryptophan. The order of the fields is J gene, D gene, V gene, clone size, CDR3 protein, CDR3 DNA. A D gene is named only where the DNA matches it firmly. Not every row has a clone size; where given, it reads once, few, many or a size class.

J: TRBJ2-7
D: NA
V: TRBV10-1
size: NA
CDR3: CASSESKGLALSYEQYF
DNA: TGCGCCAGCAGTGAGTCGAAGGGGCTTGCCCTCTCCTACGAGCAGTACTTC

J: TRBJ2-1
D: TRBD1
V: TRBV9
size: many
CDR3: CASSVGTGSGNEQFF
DNA: TGTGCCAGCAGCGTAGGGACAGGCAGCGGCAATGAGCAGTTCTTC

J: TRBJ1-2
D: TRBD1
V: TRBV5-6
size: few
CDR3: CASSSRPGQGNYGYTF
DNA: TGTGCCAGCAGCTCAAGGCCGGGACAGGGAAACTATGGCTACACCTTC

J: TRBJ2-1
D: NA
V: TRBV7-2
size: many
CDR3: CASSFLSTEQFF
DNA: TGTGCCAGCAGCTTTCTTAGCACTGAGCAGTTCTTC

J: TRBJ2-7
D: NA
V: TRBV6-1
size: NA
CDR3: CASSRDSPSYEQYF
DNA: TGTGCCAGCAGTCGGGACTCGCCCTCCTACGAGCAGTACTTC

J: TRBJ2-1
D: NA
V: TRBV12-3/TRBV12-4
size: many
CDR3: CASSFETGSNEQFF
DNA: TGTGCCAGCAGTTTCGAGACAGGTAGTAATGAGCAGTTCTTC

J: TRBJ2-4
D: TRBD1
V: TRBV2
size: NA
CDR3: CASRLTGVGAKNIQYF
DNA: TGTGCCAGCAGGTTAACAGGGGTAGGAGCCAAAAACATTCAGTACTTC

J: TRBJ2-6
D: NA
V: TRBV20-1
size: many
CDR3: CSARDLEAGANVLTF
DNA: TGCAGTGCTAGAGATCTCGAGGCGGGGGCCAACGTCCTGACTTTC

J: TRBJ2-4
D: NA
V: TRBV20-1
size: few
CDR3: CSAAFSGIVAKNIQYF
DNA: TGCAGTGCGGCATTTAGCGGAATCGTAGCCAAAAACATTCAGTACTTC

J: TRBJ2-3
D: TRBD2
V: TRBV24-1
size: many
CDR3: CATRASGGTHDTQYF
DNA: TGTGCCACCAGGGCTAGCGGGGGTACCCACGATACGCAGTATTTT

J: TRBJ2-7
D: NA
V: TRBV15
size: many
CDR3: CATSLSVGEQYF
DNA: TGTGCCACCAGCCTCTCAGTTGGGGAGCAGTACTTC

J: TRBJ2-7
D: TRBD1
V: TRBV5-1
size: NA
CDR3: CASSWAAGQGYEQYF
DNA: TGCGCCAGCAGCTGGGCCGCGGGACAGGGTTACGAGCAGTACTTC

J: TRBJ2-5
D: TRBD2
V: TRBV3-1
size: NA
CDR3: CASSQGNSGSLETQYF
DNA: TGTGCCAGCAGCCAAGGTAACAGCGGGAGCCTGGAGACCCAGTACTTC

J: TRBJ2-1
D: TRBD1
V: TRBV20-1
size: few
CDR3: CSARKPGQGESQFF
DNA: TGCAGTGCTAGAAAGCCGGGACAGGGGGAAAGTCAGTTCTTC

J: TRBJ2-5
D: NA
V: TRBV7-9
size: NA
CDR3: CASSADPGTTQETQYF
DNA: TGTGCCAGCAGCGCCGATCCCGGGACAACCCAAGAGACCCAGTACTTC

J: TRBJ2-2
D: NA
V: TRBV6-4
size: NA
CDR3: CASISGELFF
DNA: TGTGCCAGCATAAGCGGGGAGCTGTTTTTT

J: TRBJ2-3
D: NA
V: TRBV11-2
size: many
CDR3: CASSPLTYGGDTQYF
DNA: TGTGCCAGCAGCCCCCTAACCTACGGGGGTGATACGCAGTATTTT

J: TRBJ2-7
D: TRBD2
V: TRBV25-1
size: NA
CDR3: CASSPRTSGRYEQYF
DNA: TGTGCCAGCAGTCCCCGGACTAGCGGGAGGTACGAGCAGTACTTC

J: TRBJ2-1
D: NA
V: TRBV27
size: NA
CDR3: CASSSPGLSYNEQFF
DNA: TGTGCCAGCAGTTCCCCCGGACTGTCCTACAATGAGCAGTTCTTC

J: TRBJ2-7
D: TRBD1
V: TRBV6-2/TRBV6-3
size: NA
CDR3: CASSRMGQGSYEQYF
DNA: TGTGCCAGCAGCCGGATGGGACAGGGATCCTACGAGCAGTACTTC

J: TRBJ2-7
D: TRBD2
V: TRBV3-1
size: few
CDR3: CASSQGLAGRFSYEQYF
DNA: TGTGCCAGCAGCCAAGGTCTAGCGGGGCGCTTTTCCTACGAGCAGTACTTC

J: TRBJ1-2
D: NA
V: TRBV24-1
size: few
CDR3: CATSDSPTGYTF
DNA: TGTGCCACCAGTGATTCTCCTACGGGCTACACCTTC

J: TRBJ1-3
D: NA
V: TRBV29-1
size: many
CDR3: CSVEAVLSGNTIYF
DNA: TGCAGCGTTGAGGCGGTTCTCTCTGGAAACACCATATATTTT

J: TRBJ1-2
D: TRBD1
V: TRBV20-1
size: NA
CDR3: CSGGTGGNDYGYTF
DNA: TGCAGTGGGGGTACAGGGGGTAACGATTATGGCTACACCTTC

J: TRBJ2-2
D: NA
V: TRBV7-2
size: NA
CDR3: CASSLVGRAVNTGELFF
DNA: TGTGCCAGCAGCTTAGTAGGGCGAGCGGTAAACACCGGGGAGCTGTTTTTT

J: TRBJ2-1
D: NA
V: TRBV20-1
size: many
CDR3: CSARDVVPPRPSNEQFF
DNA: TGCAGTGCTAGAGATGTGGTCCCACCACGCCCATCCAATGAGCAGTTCTTC

J: TRBJ2-3
D: TRBD1
V: TRBV5-1
size: NA
CDR3: CASSVGQGSDTQYF
DNA: TGCGCCAGCAGCGTGGGACAGGGGTCCGATACGCAGTATTTT

J: TRBJ2-5
D: TRBD2
V: TRBV29-1
size: many
CDR3: CSVAGTSALQETQYF
DNA: TGCAGCGTTGCCGGGACTAGCGCCCTCCAAGAGACCCAGTACTTC

J: TRBJ2-3
D: TRBD1
V: TRBV29-1
size: few
CDR3: CSILQGARGTDTQYF
DNA: TGCAGCATCTTACAGGGGGCGCGGGGCACAGATACGCAGTATTTT

J: TRBJ2-1
D: NA
V: TRBV11-2
size: NA
CDR3: CASSFLGFSYNEQFF
DNA: TGTGCCAGCAGCTTTCTGGGGTTCTCTTACAATGAGCAGTTCTTC

J: TRBJ1-4
D: NA
V: TRBV15
size: NA
CDR3: CATSGTEFEKLFF
DNA: TGTGCCACCAGCGGGACTGAGTTCGAAAAACTGTTTTTT

J: TRBJ2-1
D: NA
V: TRBV29-1
size: few
CDR3: CSVAMDSGNEQFF
DNA: TGCAGCGTTGCTATGGATTCAGGGAATGAGCAGTTCTTC

J: TRBJ2-3
D: TRBD2
V: TRBV12-3/TRBV12-4
size: NA
CDR3: CASSQAGSLGATQYF
DNA: TGTGCCAGCAGTCAAGCGGGGTCGTTAGGGGCTACGCAGTATTTT

J: TRBJ1-2
D: TRBD1
V: TRBV12-3/TRBV12-4
size: few
CDR3: CASSPSGQGVYGYTF
DNA: TGTGCCAGCAGTCCGTCGGGACAGGGCGTCTATGGCTACACCTTC

J: TRBJ1-1
D: NA
V: TRBV5-1
size: few
CDR3: CASSLELLGTEAFF
DNA: TGCGCCAGCAGCTTGGAATTACTCGGGACTGAAGCTTTCTTT

J: TRBJ2-7
D: TRBD1
V: TRBV5-1
size: many
CDR3: CASSFGQGVGEQYF
DNA: TGCGCCAGCAGCTTCGGACAGGGGGTGGGCGAGCAGTACTTC

J: TRBJ2-7
D: NA
V: TRBV29-1
size: few
CDR3: CSVERFRGADYEQYF
DNA: TGCAGCGTTGAAAGATTCAGGGGAGCGGACTACGAGCAGTACTTC

J: TRBJ2-7
D: TRBD1
V: TRBV5-6
size: few
CDR3: CASSLVGGGYEQYF
DNA: TGTGCCAGCAGCTTGGTAGGGGGCGGCTACGAGCAGTACTTC

J: TRBJ2-1
D: TRBD2
V: TRBV2
size: many
CDR3: CACCFGPVGGRIPYNEQFF
DNA: TGTGCCTGCTGTTTCGGGCCTGTCGGCGGGAGGATACCCTACAATGAGCAGTTCTTC

J: TRBJ1-4
D: NA
V: TRBV28
size: few
CDR3: CASSWAGTNEKLFF
DNA: TGTGCCAGCAGCTGGGCAGGGACTAATGAAAAACTGTTTTTT

J: TRBJ2-3
D: NA
V: TRBV20-1
size: many
CDR3: CSARDGGELDTQYF
DNA: TGCAGTGCTAGAGATGGAGGGGAGTTAGATACGCAGTATTTT

J: TRBJ2-2
D: TRBD1
V: TRBV29-1
size: few
CDR3: CSVDVAGTGAIGELFF
DNA: TGCAGCGTAGATGTGGCCGGGACAGGGGCGATCGGGGAGCTGTTTTTT

J: TRBJ2-3
D: NA
V: TRBV29-1
size: NA
CDR3: CSVLPGADTQYF
DNA: TGCAGCGTTCTTCCGGGAGCAGATACGCAGTATTTT

J: TRBJ2-5
D: NA
V: TRBV5-8
size: NA
CDR3: CASSPLAKETQYF
DNA: TGTGCCAGCAGCCCTCTAGCAAAAGAGACCCAGTACTTC

J: TRBJ2-3
D: NA
V: TRBV5-1
size: few
CDR3: CASSADGTRADTQYF
DNA: TGCGCCAGCAGCGCGGACGGTACAAGAGCAGATACGCAGTATTTT

J: TRBJ2-4
D: TRBD2
V: TRBV12-3/TRBV12-4
size: NA
CDR3: CASSLLAGDQNIQYF
DNA: TGTGCCAGCAGTCTTCTAGCGGGAGACCAAAACATTCAGTACTTC

J: TRBJ2-1
D: TRBD2
V: TRBV5-5
size: few
CDR3: CASNRAGVLNEQFF
DNA: TGTGCCAGCAACCGAGCGGGAGTCTTGAATGAGCAGTTCTTC

J: TRBJ2-1
D: NA
V: TRBV5-6
size: many
CDR3: CASSLADGTLGHEQFF
DNA: TGTGCCAGCAGCTTGGCCGACGGAACCCTAGGTCATGAGCAGTTCTTC

J: TRBJ2-1
D: NA
V: TRBV5-5
size: few
CDR3: CASSLGGPWNEQFF
DNA: TGTGCCAGCAGCTTAGGCGGCCCATGGAATGAGCAGTTCTTC

J: TRBJ2-2
D: NA
V: TRBV5-1
size: few
CDR3: CASSSAGESGELFF
DNA: TGCGCCAGCAGCTCCGCCGGGGAATCCGGGGAGCTGTTTTTT

J: TRBJ2-2
D: NA
V: TRBV20-1
size: few
CDR3: CSARDPSTGELFF
DNA: TGCAGTGCTAGAGATCCAAGTACCGGGGAGCTGTTTTTT

J: TRBJ2-5
D: TRBD2
V: TRBV7-9
size: few
CDR3: CASSFPSGTETQYF
DNA: TGTGCCAGCAGCTTTCCTAGCGGAACAGAGACCCAGTACTTC

J: TRBJ2-7
D: TRBD1
V: TRBV5-1
size: NA
CDR3: CASSQGTEVFYEQYF
DNA: TGCGCCAGCAGCCAGGGGACAGAGGTATTCTACGAGCAGTACTTC

J: TRBJ2-7
D: NA
V: TRBV27
size: NA
CDR3: CASSLVQVGPHGDEQYF
DNA: TGTGCCAGCAGTCTAGTACAGGTGGGTCCCCACGGCGACGAGCAGTACTTC

J: TRBJ2-7
D: TRBD1
V: TRBV25-1
size: few
CDR3: CASKRTGGTYEQYF
DNA: TGTGCCAGCAAACGGACAGGGGGCACCTACGAGCAGTACTTC

J: TRBJ2-5
D: TRBD2
V: TRBV11-2
size: NA
CDR3: CASSLLSGSDQETQYF
DNA: TGTGCCAGCAGCCTTCTAAGCGGGAGCGATCAAGAGACCCAGTACTTC

J: TRBJ2-4
D: NA
V: TRBV28
size: NA
CDR3: CASRPTGYLGGGIQYF
DNA: TGTGCCAGCAGGCCGACAGGGTACCTGGGGGGAGGCATTCAGTACTTC